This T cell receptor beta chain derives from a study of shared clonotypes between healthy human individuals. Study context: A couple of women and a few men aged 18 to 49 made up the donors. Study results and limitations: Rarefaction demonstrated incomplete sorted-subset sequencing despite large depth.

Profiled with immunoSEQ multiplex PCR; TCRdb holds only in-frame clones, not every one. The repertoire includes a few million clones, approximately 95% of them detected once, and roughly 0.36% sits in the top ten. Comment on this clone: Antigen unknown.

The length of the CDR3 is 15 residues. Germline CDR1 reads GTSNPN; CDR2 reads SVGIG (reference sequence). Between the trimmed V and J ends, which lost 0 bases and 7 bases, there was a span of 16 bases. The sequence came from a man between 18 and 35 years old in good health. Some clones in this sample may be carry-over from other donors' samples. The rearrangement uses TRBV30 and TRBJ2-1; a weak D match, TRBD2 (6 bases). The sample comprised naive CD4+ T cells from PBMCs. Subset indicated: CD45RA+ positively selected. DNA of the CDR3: TGTGCCTGGAGTGTGGGACTGGACCTCACAAATGAGCAGTTCTTC. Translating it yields CAWSVGLDLTNEQFF.